This TCR beta chain comes out of a study of regulatory T cells in long-lasting Graves disease. Documented time point: newly diagnosed GD, antithyroid drugs for less than 3 months. There was RNA extracted from PBMCs, and the TCR library was made from it. Trimming removed 4 bases from V and 7 bases from J; junction bases left unmatched: 9. CDR3 length equals 15 residues. Germline assignment: CDR1 LGHDT and CDR2 YNNKEL (reference sequence). The TCR beta library used iRepertoire HTBI primers with Arm-PCR amplification of CDR3. MiXCR, applied by TCRdb to the multiplex PCR reads, yields one record per CDR3 protein. The table shows hundreds of thousands of distinct CDR3 sequences, with 16% occurring only once. This clonotype has more than one count but fewer than ten. The antigen is not known. Study-level results: TRBV28 was favored in persistent disease, as were TRBJ1-2 and TRBJ2-5.

The same sample was also studied in work on T cells in Graves' hyperthyroidism and ophthalmopathy. That report adds: Uncontrolled infections, other autoimmune diseases, pregnancy or lactation led to exclusion of patients.

V and J are TRBV3-1 and TRBJ2-1, with 8 bases identical to TRBD2. The source material was peripheral blood mononuclear cells (PBMCs), sampled at new diagnosis, from a patient treated with antithyroid drugs. The TCR originated in a man aged 18-30 years with Graves disease. CDR3 loop: CASSPSGTRINEQFF. The CDR3 DNA reads TGTGCCAGCAGCCCGTCCGGGACTAGGATAAATGAGCAGTTCTTC.